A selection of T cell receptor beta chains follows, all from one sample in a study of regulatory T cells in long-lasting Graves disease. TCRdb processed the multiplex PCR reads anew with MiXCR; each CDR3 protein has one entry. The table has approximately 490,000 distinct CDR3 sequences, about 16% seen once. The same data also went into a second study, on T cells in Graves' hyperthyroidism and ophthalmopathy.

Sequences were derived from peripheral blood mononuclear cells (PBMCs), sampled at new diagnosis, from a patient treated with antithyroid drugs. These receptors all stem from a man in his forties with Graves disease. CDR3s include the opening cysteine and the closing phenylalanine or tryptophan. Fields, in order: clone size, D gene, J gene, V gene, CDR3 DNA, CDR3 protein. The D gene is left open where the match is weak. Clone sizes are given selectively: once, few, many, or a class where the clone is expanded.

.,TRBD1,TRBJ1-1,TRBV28,TGTGCCAGCAGTACCCGGGCCCGGACAGGGTCGGACACTGAAGCTTTCTTT,CASSTRARTGSDTEAFF
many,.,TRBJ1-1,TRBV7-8,TGTGCCAGCAGAGCGGACGTGAACACTGAAGCTTTCTTT,CASRADVNTEAFF
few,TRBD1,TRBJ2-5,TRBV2,TGTGCCAGCAGTACGGGACAGGGGGAGACCCAGTACTTC,CASSTGQGETQYF
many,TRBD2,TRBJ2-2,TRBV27,TGTGCCAGCAGTTTCTTTGCGGGGGCGAACACCGGGGAGCTGTTTTTT,CASSFFAGANTGELFF
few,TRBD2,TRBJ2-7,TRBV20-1,TGCAGTGCTAGGGCCGGGACTAGCGGGAGGAGGCAGTACTTC,CSARAGTSGRRQYF
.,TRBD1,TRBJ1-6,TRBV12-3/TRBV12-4,TGTGCCAGCAGTTTATTAGTCTGGGACAGCGGGGTTCCACCCCTCCACTTT,CASSLLVWDSGVPPLHF
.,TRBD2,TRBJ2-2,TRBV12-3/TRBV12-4,TGTGCCAGCGGGCTAGCGGGAGTCCCCGGGGAGCTGTTTTTT,CASGLAGVPGELFF
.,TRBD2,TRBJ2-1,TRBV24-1,TGTGCCACCAGTGATCACCGGACTAGCGGATCCTACAATGAGCAGTTCTTC,CATSDHRTSGSYNEQFF
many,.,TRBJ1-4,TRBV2,TGTGCCAGCGATGTGACCTCGAATGAAAAACTGTTTTTT,CASDVTSNEKLFF
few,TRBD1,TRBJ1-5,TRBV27,TGTGCCAGCCCGTTCGTGACAGGGGTAGAAGTGAGGAGCAATCAGCCCCAGCATTTT,CASPFVTGVEVRSNQPQHF
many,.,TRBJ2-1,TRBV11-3,TGTGCCAGCAGCTCCGACAGGGAGGGGGTGGGCTACAATGAGCAGTTCTTC,CASSSDREGVGYNEQFF
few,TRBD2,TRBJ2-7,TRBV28,TGTGCCAGCAGTGTACTAGCGGAGTCCTACGAGCAGTACTTC,CASSVLAESYEQYF
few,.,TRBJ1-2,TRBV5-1,TGCGCCAGCAGCTTGTTGGAGGCAGGGGGCTACACCTTC,CASSLLEAGGYTF
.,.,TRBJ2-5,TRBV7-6,TGTGCCAGCAGCTCCCGACTAGTCCAAGAGACCCAGTACTTC,CASSSRLVQETQYF
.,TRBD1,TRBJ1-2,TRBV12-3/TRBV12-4,TGTGCCAGCAGTTTACCGGACAGGGTCTATGGCTACACCTTC,CASSLPDRVYGYTF
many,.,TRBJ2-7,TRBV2,TGTGCCAGCAGTGAAGGAAGTAGCGTAACCTACGAGCAGTACTTC,CASSEGSSVTYEQYF
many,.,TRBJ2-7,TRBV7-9,TGTGCCAGCAGCTTAGGACCCGTTTACGAGCAGTACTTC,CASSLGPVYEQYF
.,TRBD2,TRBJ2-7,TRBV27,TGTGCCAGCAGTTTATTCGGACTAGCGGGAGATGAGCAGTACTTC,CASSLFGLAGDEQYF
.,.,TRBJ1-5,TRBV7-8,TGTGCCAGCAGCTTAGGAGCCCCAGGGCCCCAGCATTTT,CASSLGAPGPQHF
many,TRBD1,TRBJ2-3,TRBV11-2,TGTGCCAGCAGCTTAATTCCCGGACAGGTTAGCACAGATACGCAGTATTTT,CASSLIPGQVSTDTQYF
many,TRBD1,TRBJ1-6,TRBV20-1,TGCAGTGCTAGAGACTACAGGGGTTTTGATTCACCCCTCCACTTT,CSARDYRGFDSPLHF
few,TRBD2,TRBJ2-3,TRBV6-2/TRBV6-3,TGTGCCAGCAGCCAAGCGGGGGAGAAGGATACGCAGTATTTT,CASSQAGEKDTQYF
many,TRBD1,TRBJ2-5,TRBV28,TGTGCCAGCAGTCACTCCGCGAAGGACAGGGGCACACAAGAGACCCAGTACTTC,CASSHSAKDRGTQETQYF